These 17 T cell receptor beta chains share one sample of origin, sequenced in a study of regulatory T cells in long-lasting Graves disease. Researchers made TCR beta libraries by using iRepertoire HTBI primers and running Arm-PCR on CDR3 regions. TCRdb used MiXCR to reprocess the multiplex PCR reads, holding one entry per CDR3 protein. Seen here are over 350,000 distinct CDR3 sequences, 15% observed once, and the top ten hold about 8%. Time point of the sample: newly diagnosed GD, antithyroid drugs for less than 3 months. The TCR library was made from RNA that had been extracted from PBMCs in TRIzol. This same sample was also taken into another study, of T cells in Graves' hyperthyroidism and ophthalmopathy.

The source was peripheral blood mononuclear cells (PBMCs), collected at new diagnosis, from a patient treated with antithyroid drugs. All receptors derive from a woman aged 40 to 50 with Graves disease.

As regards this clonotype: Since a much larger clone is just one base distant, this may be a read error. The V gene is TRBV20-1, the J gene TRBJ2-5; tentative D call: TRBD2 (5 bases). The CDR3 totals 16 residues. Germline V CDR1 and CDR2: DFQATT, SNEGSKA (reference sequence). The CDR3 nucleotides are TGCAGTGCTGGAGAAAGGGCTTTACGAGGGCGAGAGACCCAGTACTTC. Protein sequence: CSAGERALRGRETQYF.

This clonotype was detected ten times or more. The chain has TRBV7-2 and TRBJ2-1; 9 bases line up with TRBD1. Losses at the gene ends were 4 bases for V and 2 bases for J; bases not matched to a gene: 3. CDR1 SGHTA and CDR2 FQGNSA come from the germline V gene. CDR3 length: 15 amino acids. The CDR3 nucleotides read TGTGCCAGCAGCTCGGACAGGGGTGCCTACAATGAGCAGTTCTTC. Its protein is CASSSDRGAYNEQFF.

Worth noting for this clonotype: A read error may explain this, as a much larger clone is one base away. V usage is TRBV28 and J usage is TRBJ2-2; 7 positions agree with TRBD2. Germline CDR1 and CDR2: MDHEN and SYDVKM. Trimming removed 4 bases from V and 4 bases from J; junction bases left unmatched: 15. The CDR3 contains 18 residues. DNA of the CDR3: TGTGCCAGCAGTTCGGGGGGTGGCGGGGGTCCGGCCACCGGGGAGCTGTTTTTT. Translated, it gives CASSSGGGGGPATGELFF.

This clonotype was seen at least ten times. The V and J genes are TRBV10-3 and TRBJ1-1; D unresolved. Trimming shortened V by 0 bases and J by 3 bases, and 14 bases separated the two germline ends. The CDR3 extends over 16 amino acids. Germline CDR1 and CDR2: ENHRY and SYGVKD. The DNA for the CDR3 is TGTGCCATCAGTGAGTCGACCCTCGCCGGACACACTGAAGCTTTCTTT. Residues: CAISESTLAGHTEAFF.

This clonotype was seen many times. V is TRBV12-3 or TRBV12-4 and J is TRBJ2-7, with D uncertain. Trimming cost V 6 bases and J 2 bases, with 17 bases left between them. The CDR3 consists of 15 residues. CDR3 nucleotides: TGTGCCAGCAGCCTCGACAACGACCCTGCCTACGAGCAGTACTTC. Its protein product is CASSLDNDPAYEQYF.

In this sample, this clonotype turned up once. The V gene is TRBV3-1, the J gene TRBJ2-1; TRBD2 might be the D (5 bases). TRBJ2-5 matches the DNA end more closely, so the J call is doubtful. There are 13 residues in the CDR3. Germline V CDR1 and CDR2: LGHDT, YNNKEL (reference sequence). Here the CDR3 reads CASSRTEGWAQYF. DNA of the CDR3: TGTGCCAGCAGCCGTACCGAGGGATGGGCCCAGTACTTC.

The sample holds a few counts of this clonotype. This chain connects TRBV9 to TRBJ2-2; tentatively, D is TRBD1 or TRBD2 (5 bases each). Trimming cost V 2 bases and J 2 bases, with 16 bases left between them. This CDR3 has 17 residues. CDR1 and CDR2 (germline): SGDLS, YYNGEE. The CDR3 bases are TGTGCCAGCAGCGTTACGGGGCACTGGATAAACACCGGGGAGCTGTTTTTT. Translating it yields CASSVTGHWINTGELFF.

This clonotype has a count of ten or more. The rearrangement uses TRBV2 and TRBJ1-1; no firm D call. The CDR3 is 12 amino acids. Germline CDR1 reads SNHLY; CDR2 reads FYNNEI. Trimming cost V 2 bases and J 6 bases, with 7 bases left between them. The CDR3 sequence is CASSEIGSEAFF. In DNA form, the CDR3 reads TGTGCCAGCAGTGAAATCGGTTCTGAAGCTTTCTTT.

This clonotype was recorded at least ten times. The V call is TRBV11-2, the J call TRBJ2-1, with D perhaps TRBD2 (5 bases). The CDR3 loop spans 15 amino acids. The germline V gene has CDR1 SGHAT and CDR2 FQNNGV. V was clipped by 5 bases and J by 7 bases, with 18 bases between them. The CDR3 region is CASSLTPLSGNEQFF. CDR3 nucleotide sequence: TGTGCCAGCAGCCTTACCCCACTCTCGGGGAATGAGCAGTTCTTC.

This clonotype was found many times. V usage is TRBV27 and J usage is TRBJ2-1, with 10 bases identical to TRBD2. Trimming took 3 bases from V and 7 from J; bases not matched to a gene: 3. Germline V gene sequence: CDR1 MNHEY, CDR2 SMNVEV (reference sequence). The CDR3 sequence is 14 residues long. The CDR3 coding sequence is TGTGCCAGCAGTTTGGGACTAGCGATTAATGAGCAGTTCTTC. Residues: CASSLGLAINEQFF.

The chain has TRBV10-3 and TRBJ2-7; TRBD1 is a possible D gene (6 bases). This CDR3 spans 14 amino acids. CDR1 ENHRY and CDR2 SYGVKD come from the germline V gene. Trimming took 2 bases from V and 4 from J, leaving 12 bases between them. CDR3 nucleotide sequence: TGTGCCATCAGTGAGGGTAACAGGGCGTACGAGCAGTACTTC. Translated, it gives CAISEGNRAYEQYF.

Ten or more counts support this clonotype. The J gene is TRBJ2-1, the V gene TRBV6-2 or TRBV6-3, with TRBD2 matching 10 bases. CDR1 and CDR2 (germline): MNHEY, SVGEGT. V shed 2 bases and J 10 bases; nucleotides not matched to a gene: 8. The CDR3 contains 15 residues. As DNA, the CDR3 is TGTGCCAGCAGTTACGGATTAGCGGGAGGCAGGGAGCAGTTCTTC. Protein: CASSYGLAGGREQFF.

The CDR3 protein is CASSLRGVDEQFF. The CDR3 bases are TGTGCCAGCAGCTTAAGAGGCGTCGATGAGCAGTTCTTC. This chain uses TRBV7-9 with TRBJ2-1; no definite D call. This CDR3 has 13 residues. Trimming took 2 bases from V and 8 from J, leaving 10 bases between them. The V gene's germline CDR1 is SEHNR and CDR2 FQNEAQ (reference sequence).

This clonotype was picked up many times. The chain recombines TRBV11-2 with TRBJ2-1; 10 bases fit TRBD2. CDR1 is SGHAT and CDR2 is FQNNGV in the germline V gene. The ends lost 5 bases at V and 7 bases at J; junction bases unmatched: 11. CDR3 length: 16 residues. For the CDR3, the DNA is TGTGCCAGCAGCGCTTATAGCGGGAGGAGCCCTAATGAGCAGTTCTTC. This gives the protein CASSAYSGRSPNEQFF.

This clonotype was counted between two and nine times. The chain is built from TRBV7-9 and TRBJ2-7, with D maybe TRBD2 (6 bases). This CDR3 region has 15 residues. V was clipped by 6 bases and J by 0 bases, with 15 bases between them. CDR1 and CDR2 from the germline V gene are SEHNR and FQNEAQ (reference sequence). In DNA, the CDR3 is TGTGCCAGCAGTCAGAAGGTGGGGGGCTCCTACGAGCAGTACTTC. Its translation is CASSQKVGGSYEQYF.

This clonotype came up many times. The J gene is TRBJ2-1, the V gene TRBV28; TRBD2 aligns across 10 bases. Trimming removed 6 bases from V and 7 bases from J; junction bases left unmatched: 9. The CDR3 contains 15 residues. The V gene's germline CDR1 is MDHEN and CDR2 SYDVKM. CDR3 sequence: CASRTTSGVGNEQFF. CDR3 bases: TGTGCCAGCAGAACCACTAGCGGGGTAGGGAATGAGCAGTTCTTC.

This clonotype showed up many times. The chain links TRBV5-1 to TRBJ2-7; D not certain. The CDR3 is 15 amino acids. Germline CDR1 and CDR2: SGHRS and YFSETQ. V lost 4 bases and J lost 0, with 14 bases in between. The CDR3 DNA sequence: TGCGCCAGCAGCGACGAAACGGGCTCCTCCTACGAGCAGTACTTC. Its translation is CASSDETGSSYEQYF.